A single sample is the source of the 12 T cell receptor beta chains below, sequenced in a study of T cell repertoires in cytomegalovirus infection. Using its own MiXCR run on the reads, TCRdb lists one record per CDR3 protein. The data contain about 220,000 distinct CDR3 sequences, approximately 38% of them singletons. No antigen has been identified for these receptors. The sample was CD8+ T cells from cultured PBMCs, taken from culture after CMV antigen stimulation. The source is a human donor in good health (CMV status not recorded). Some clones in this sample may be carry-over from other donors' samples.

There are many counts of this clonotype. Written as DNA, the CDR3 is TGTGCCAGCAGCGACGGACGCCGGGGGAACTACGAGCAGTACTTC. Translation: CASSDGRRGNYEQYF. This chain links TRBV7-6 with TRBJ2-7; D may be TRBD2 (6 bases). Trimming shortened V by 5 bases and J by 3 bases, and 17 bases separated the two germline ends. Germline CDR1 is SGHVS and CDR2 is FNYEAQ. The CDR3 contains 15 residues.

The chain couples TRBV19 to TRBJ2-1, with unresolved D. Germline V gives CDR1 LNHDA, CDR2 SQIVND (reference sequence). V was trimmed by 1 base and J by 8 bases, leaving 9 bases between them. This CDR3 spans 13 amino acids. CDR3 in DNA: TGTGCCAGTAGTATAGTCACAGTCCATGAGCAGTTCTTC. Translation gives CASSIVTVHEQFF.

This clonotype appeared a few times. The chain carries TRBV12-3 or TRBV12-4 and TRBJ1-1, with D tentatively TRBD1 (5 bases). The V end was cut by 4 bases, the J end by 11 bases, with 17 bases between. CDR3 size: 13 residues. CDR3 nucleotides: TGTGCCAGCAGTTCAGGCGGGGACGCCCTGGCTTTCTTT. Its protein product is CASSSGGDALAFF.

This clonotype occurred a few times. The chain couples TRBV7-6 to TRBJ2-7; D is perhaps TRBD1 (5 bases). This CDR3 comprises 13 residues. The V gene lost 8 bases and the J gene lost 0 bases, with 11 bases spanning the gap. Germline CDR1 is SGHVS and CDR2 is FNYEAQ. The CDR3 nucleotides read TGTGCCAGCGGCAGGGTGAGCTCCTACGAGCAGTACTTC. Amino acids: CASGRVSSYEQYF.

V usage is TRBV20-1 and J usage is TRBJ1-1, with a tentative D call TRBD1 (6 bases). CDR3 length: 15 amino acids. The germline V gene encodes CDR1 DFQATT and CDR2 SNEGSKA (reference sequence). The V gene lost 2 bases and the J gene lost 0 bases, with 13 bases spanning the gap. The CDR3, as DNA: TGCAGTGCTAGAAGGGGGAAGGTGATGAACACTGAAGCTTTCTTT. It translates to CSARRGKVMNTEAFF.

The chain recombines TRBV10-3 with TRBJ2-7; either TRBD1 or TRBD2 may supply D (5 bases each). Trimming shortened V by 7 bases and J by 0 bases, and 19 bases separated the two germline ends. This CDR3 has 16 amino acids. CDR1 is ENHRY and CDR2 is SYGVKD in the germline V gene. As DNA, the CDR3 is TGTGCCATCAAATCGGGTGAGGTCGGGGCCTCCTACGAGCAGTACTTC. Protein: CAIKSGEVGASYEQYF.

This clonotype was observed a few times. V is TRBV7-2 and J is TRBJ1-2, with D uncertain. V was shortened by 6 bases and J by 0 bases, with 11 bases between the two germline ends. Germline values: CDR1 SGHTA, CDR2 FQGNSA. This CDR3 is 14 amino acids long. The CDR3 region has the DNA TGTGCCAGCAGGGGGTTGGTAACTAACTATGGCTACACCTTC. Protein sequence: CASRGLVTNYGYTF.

A few counts support this clonotype. The rearrangement uses TRBV10-3 and TRBJ2-3; D is ambiguous. V was pared by 7 bases and J by 6 bases, with 8 bases between. The germline CDR1 and CDR2 sequences are ENHRY and SYGVKD. This CDR3 contains 11 residues. As DNA, the CDR3 is TGTGCCATCATTAAAGGGGATACGCAGTATTTT. Protein product: CAIIKGDTQYF.

This clonotype appeared a few times. As DNA, the CDR3 is TGTGCCAGCAGCTTACTGGGACTAGAAGAGACCCAGTACTTC. Residues: CASSLLGLEETQYF. The V call is TRBV7-9, the J call TRBJ2-5; 8 positions agree with TRBD2. Losses at the gene ends were 2 bases for V and 3 bases for J; bases not matched to a gene: 2. The germline V gene has CDR1 SEHNR and CDR2 FQNEAQ (reference sequence). This CDR3 spans 14 amino acids.

In this sample, this clonotype turned up a few times. The V call is TRBV12-5, the J call TRBJ1-2, with 11 positions matching TRBD1. V was pared by 5 bases and J by 3 bases, with 5 bases of the junction left unmatched. This CDR3 is built from 15 residues. The germline V gene encodes CDR1 LGHNT and CDR2 FRNRAP. This chain's CDR3 is CASGPAGQGDYGYTF. The CDR3 DNA is TGTGCTAGTGGTCCAGCGGGACAGGGGGACTATGGCTACACCTTC. The complete variable domain, with remaining parts taken from reference TRBV12-5 and TRBJ1-2, reads DARVTQTPRHKVTEMGQEVTMRCQPILGHNTVFWYRQTMMQGLELLAYFRNRAPLDDSGMPKDRFSAEMPDATLATLKIQPSEPRDSAVYFCASGPAGQGDYGYTFGSGTRLTVV.

This clonotype has a handful of counts. V is TRBV10-3 and J is TRBJ1-1; 9 bases line up with TRBD1. J lost 4 bases, V lost 4 bases, and 7 bases had no gene match. The CDR3 consists of 15 residues. Germline loops: CDR1 ENHRY, CDR2 SYGVKD. CDR3 DNA: TGTGCCATCAGTGCGCGGACAGGGGAGGGCACTGAAGCTTTCTTT. The encoded protein is CAISARTGEGTEAFF.

The CDR3 bases are TGTGCCAGCAGCTACGGACAGGTCTCCTACAATGAGCAGTTCTTC. It codes for CASSYGQVSYNEQFF. This chain joins TRBV7-2 and TRBJ2-1, with 7 bases lining up with TRBD1. V trimming: 4 bases; J trimming: 0 bases; junction bases outside the gene matches: 3. The CDR3 sequence is 15 residues long. CDR1 SGHTA and CDR2 FQGNSA come from the germline V gene.